The TCR beta chain described here comes from a study of blood T cells in healthy people across ages. General study findings and limits: Among T cells, TCR beta diversity per million cells dropped roughly linearly as age rose. Long-lived donors exceeded aged donors in naive CD4+ cells and diversity.

For the second PCR, which ran for roughly 7 to 11 cycles, a sample-barcoded 5' primer and a J-beta primer mix were used. Each CDR3 protein gets one entry after TCRdb re-called the 5' RACE reads with MiXCR. The sample has 1.2 million to 1.5 million distinct CDR3 sequences, 59% seen once. A note on this clonotype: Its specificity is unknown.

Every donor gave roughly 9.2 milliliters of peripheral blood. The amount of total RNA extracted per sample was at least 6 micrograms. This sequence was found in a man between 18 and 29 years old in good health. The sequenced material came from blood.

This chain's CDR3 is CSAIVGLANEQFF. The CDR3 nucleotides read TGCAGTGCTATAGTGGGACTAGCAAATGAGCAGTTCTTC. This chain uses TRBV20-1 with TRBJ2-1, with 9 bases fitting TRBD2. J gave up 7 bases and V 4 bases, and 5 bases lay outside the gene matches. The CDR3 contains 13 residues. The germline V gene encodes CDR1 DFQATT and CDR2 SNEGSKA (reference sequence).